This T cell receptor beta chain was sequenced for a study of blood T cell repertoires in COVID-19. Across the whole study: PBMCs, B-cell-depleted T cells, or T cells provided the cDNA or gDNA that made up the material.

Germline CDR1 LGHNA, CDR2 YSLEER. The CDR3 totals 13 residues. V lost 3 bases to trimming and J lost 7 bases, with 9 bases between them. In the study's own analysis: Amplifying reference gene primers gave estimates of nucleated cell counts. Assay used: immunoSEQ multiplex PCR; TCRdb lists only in-frame clones, some missing. The DNA was the basis for D and trimming; V, J and clone size are from that table. Of nearly 95,000 clones in the sample, roughly 90% were seen once. This chain links TRBV4-3 with TRBJ1-4; D is ambiguous. The clonotype comes from a human donor with active COVID-19. The donor label of this sample is uncertain. The specimen sequenced was peripheral blood. CDR3 protein: CASSQRLGEKLFF. CDR3 bases: TGCGCCAGCAGCCAGAGACTGGGTGAAAAACTGTTTTTT.